This T cell receptor beta chain came from a study of cytomegalovirus exposure and HLA in healthy donors. Findings and caveats of the study: In a later analysis, a missense DCLRE1C variant was linked to TCR beta V- and J-gene trimming.

PCR used 60 Vbeta primers and 13 Jbeta primers. Sequenced by immunoSEQ multiplex PCR; TCRdb stores in-frame clones only, minus some. The profile shows over 95,000 clones, around 76% of them singletons. As for this clone: No antigen is known for it.

CDR3 size: 14 residues. The V end lost 5 bases, the J end lost 10 bases, and 20 bases lay between the germline ends. Germline loops: CDR1 LNHDA, CDR2 SQIVND (reference sequence). The V gene is TRBV19, the J gene TRBJ1-1; D may be TRBD1 (6 bases). Sequencing used PBMCs. The origin of this receptor is a middle-aged woman in good health and CMV-seropositive. CDR3 residues: CASSPRTDGLLAFF. As DNA, the CDR3 is TGTGCCAGTAGTCCCAGGACAGACGGGTTGCTAGCTTTCTTT.